This T cell receptor (beta chain) was sequenced during a study of human T cells and chemical hapten exposure. For the study at large: Patch testing placed 0.01% DPC on the upper back, with readings at 6 days.

Time point reported: patch test 1, 2 weeks after DPC sensitization. The treatment: therapeutic diphenylcyclopropenone sensitization with weekly scalp DPC. The CDR3 has 12 amino acids. In germline, CDR1 is MNHEY, CDR2 SVGEGT. Trimming shortened V by 4 bases and J by 4 bases, and 7 bases separated the two germline ends. TCRdb reprocessed the RACE reads with MiXCR, giving one entry per CDR3 protein. The sample consists of roughly 180,000 distinct CDR3 sequences, roughly 15% of them appearing once. This clonotype was counted only a few times. The chain has TRBV6-2 or TRBV6-3 and TRBJ2-5; D is unresolved. The starting material was whole blood, obtained in connection with sensitization to the hapten diphenylcyclopropenone (DPC). The receptor was isolated from a woman aged 25 to 39 with alopecia areata. Some clones in this sample may be carry-over from other donors' samples. Here the CDR3 reads CASSLTPETQYF. The CDR3 bases are TGTGCCAGCAGTTTGACACCAGAGACCCAGTACTTC.